This paragraph covers one TCR beta chain sequence. Antigen specificity is unknown. The data stem from a study of OX40 agonist ivuxolimab in advanced cancers. The study's findings and limits: Low normalized T-cell clonal expansion was additionally recorded for some nonresponders. Relative to CD4+, CD8+ T cells held more expanded clones on average.

Germline CDR1 reads SGHDT; CDR2 reads YYEEEE. The CDR3 has 13 amino acids. V gave up 0 bases and J gave up 6 bases, with 9 bases separating them. Assay: immunoSEQ multiplex PCR; the TCRdb copy retains only in-frame clones and omits some. The sample yields roughly 70,000 clones, about 86% seen once. The clonotype originates from an adult with an advanced solid tumor such as melanoma, head and neck, liver or kidney cancer. Sample: CD4+ or CD8+ T cells sorted from blood, taken in a trial of the OX40 agonist ivuxolimab. V and J are TRBV5-6 and TRBJ1-2; the D is unclear. In nucleotides, the CDR3 is TGTGCCAGCAGCTTGGCCGGGAGGGATGGCTACACCTTC. Translated, it gives CASSLAGRDGYTF.